This T cell receptor (beta chain) originates from a study of cytomegalovirus exposure and HLA in healthy donors. The CDR3 totals 17 residues. The PCR used 60 Vbeta and 13 Jbeta primers. TCRdb keeps only in-frame clones here, not all; method: immunoSEQ multiplex PCR. Among about 160,000 clones listed, approximately 80% were seen once. The clonotype was recovered from a woman between 25 and 40 years old in good health and CMV-seropositive. The sequenced material came from PBMCs. The V call is TRBV21-1, the J call TRBJ1-1; no check of the table's D call, TRBD1, against the DNA was made. TRBV21-1 is given as a pseudogene. CDR3 loop: CASSKMETDTSNTEAFF. DNA for the CDR3: TGTGCCAGCAGCAAAATGGAGACAGACACCTCAAACACTGAAGCTTTCTTT.